Listed here is a single TCR beta chain. Its specific antigen is unknown. Base qualities are not recorded, but no much larger clone differs from it by a single base. RNA was extracted with the RNeasy kit and 0.5 to 1 ug was reverse transcribed using random hexamers. The immunoSEQ multiplex PCR assay, covering 54 Vbeta and 13 Jbeta segments, was used to amplify TCR beta CDR3 regions. To correct PCR amplification bias, a synthetic template baseline was used for both primer optimization and computational correction. In the paper's pipeline: Reads were annotated to V, D and J genes according to IMGT and were analyzed with immunoSEQ Analyzer, with only productive sequences retained. Clonality was calculated as one minus the Shannon entropy normalized by log2 of the number of productive unique sequences. For each patient and control, public and private clones were evaluated among the 100 most prevalent clones. Clones were defined as Susac-specific if absent from the healthy and MS cohorts, from 900 to 1,300 published viral clones and from other ImmuneACCESS disease sequences. In-frame beta chains were kept once TCRdb had trimmed the public reads at Q25 with fastp and called clones with MiXCR. Rows matching on CDR3 protein sequence are summarized as one entry with the most common DNA and genes. TCRdb's processing, not the study's, gives the V and J calls here. The sample records around 85,000 distinct CDR3 sequences, 85% to 95% of which are singletons. The ten largest clonotypes hold roughly 0.46% of the sample.

Peripheral blood CD8+ and CD4+ T cells from healthy donors, Susac syndrome patients and multiple sclerosis patients were profiled by high-throughput TCR beta sequencing. Recently defined diagnostic criteria for definite or probable disease were met by the Susac syndrome patients. Bulk CD8+ and CD4+ T cells were purified by magnetic negative isolation, whereas CD8+ TEMRA cells were enriched by FACS. Blood was drawn into EDTA tubes, processed within 24 hours, and PBMCs were isolated by density gradient centrifugation. PBMCs intended for TCR sequencing were cryopreserved in liquid nitrogen and thawed later in a water bath at 37 degrees C. The sorted or isolated CD4+, CD8+ and CD8+ TEMRA cells reached a purity of at least 90%. This record belongs to a study of CD8 T cells in Susac syndrome (dated by TCRdb to about 2019). With regard to the full study: Of the Susac syndrome patients who were sequenced, eight were in clinical remission while roughly six had clinically active disease. At the time of blood withdrawal, Susac syndrome patients were either therapy-naive, taking corticosteroids (with some also receiving IVIg), or on IVIg alone. The study used repertoire sequencing to test whether antigen drove CD8+ T cell activation and differentiation in Susac syndrome. CD8+ T cell repertoire clonality was compared between more than ten healthy donors, approximately 14 Susac syndrome patients and approximately 16 multiple sclerosis patients. What the research found in general, with its limitations: CD8+ repertoires in Susac syndrome showed clonal expansion, which was highest in CD8+ TEMRA cells and was greater in clinically active patients than in remitting patients. The study acknowledged that relatively few individuals were included in the TCR sequencing and HLA analysis. In the total CD8+ and CD8+ TEMRA repertoires, sixteen and five Susac-specific public clones, respectively, were identified.

Per the germline V gene (reference sequence), LNHDA is the CDR1 and SQIVND is the CDR2. Inclusive of the bounding cysteine and phenylalanine, the CDR3 is 15 residues long. Only the CDR3 part of the read is kept: 45 bases, read in frame from the first base. V trim: 2 bases; J trim: 6 bases; unmatched bases: 4. The chain is assembled from TRBV19 and TRBJ2-1, with 10 junctional bases fitting TRBD2. Sample: CD8+ T cells from PBMCs. The source is a human donor with Susac syndrome. The CDR3 is CASSITSGAGNEQFF. The bases are TGTGCCAGTAGTATAACTAGCGGGGCCGGCAATGAGCAGTTCTTC. Reference TRBV19 and TRBJ2-1 proteins supply the regions before and after the CDR3; the full variable domain is: DGGITQSPKYLFRKEGQNVTLSCEQNLNHDAMYWYRQDPGQGLRLIYYSQIVNDFQKGDIAEGYSVSREKKESFPLTVTSAQKNPTAFYLCASSITSGAGNEQFFGPGTRLTVL.